This passage covers 25 T cell receptor beta chains from one sample sequenced in a study of blood T cell repertoires in COVID-19 (TCRdb year 2020). Preparation of the library involved the immunoSEQ multiplex PCR assay. The clones in this table, taken by TCRdb from immuneACCESS, are in-frame only. Not every clone is retained; where verified, under half of the shortfall comes from an unresolved V gene, and the cause of the rest is unknown. This sample comprises about 210,000 clones, around 80% of them detected only once. Of the sample, about 7.2% is held by the ten largest clones. The specimen sequenced was peripheral blood. The receptors come from a woman between 70 and 85 years old with acute or convalescent COVID-19.

The chain couples TRBV24-1 to TRBJ1-1; D is perhaps TRBD1 (5 bases). Trimming cost V 2 bases and J 0 bases, with 9 bases left between them. There are 15 residues in the CDR3. Germline CDR1 reads KGHDR; CDR2 reads SFDVKD. CDR3: CATSDSQGMNTEAFF. The CDR3 coding sequence is TGTGCCACCAGTGATTCTCAGGGTATGAACACTGAAGCTTTCTTT.

The rearrangement links TRBV27 to TRBJ1-6; 7 bases match TRBD1. CDR1 and CDR2 (germline): MNHEY, SMNVEV (reference sequence). Trimming cost V 3 bases and J 11 bases; bases outside gene matches: 7. The CDR3 is 14 amino acids. As DNA, the CDR3 is TGTGCCAGCAGTTTGGACAGGTTCTCCACACCCCTCCACTTT. As protein: CASSLDRFSTPLHF.

This chain uses TRBV18 with TRBJ2-1; D is perhaps TRBD2 (6 bases). Germline-derived CDR1 and CDR2 are KGHSH and LQKENI. V lost 3 bases to trimming and J lost 2 bases, with 11 bases between them. CDR3 length: 15 amino acids. Here the CDR3 DNA reads TGTGCCAGCTCACCCGGGACTCTACCCTACAATGAGCAGTTCTTC. It yields the protein CASSPGTLPYNEQFF.

The rearrangement joins TRBV6-6 to TRBJ1-1; the D gene is possibly TRBD1 (6 bases). Germline CDR1 is MNHNY and CDR2 is SVGAGI (reference sequence). The ends were cut back, 0 bases at V and 6 bases at J, with 8 bases in the middle. The CDR3 has 13 amino acids. CDR3: CASSYSDRPEAFF. As DNA, the CDR3 is TGTGCCAGCAGTTACTCGGACAGACCTGAAGCTTTCTTT.

The chain uses TRBV14 and TRBJ2-3; D remains unclear. The CDR3 has 14 residues. Per germline, CDR1 SGHDN and CDR2 FVKESK. Trimming removed 2 bases from V and 3 bases from J, with 9 bases in between. The CDR3 spells CASSQRVYTDTQYF. CDR3 in DNA: TGTGCCAGCAGCCAACGGGTTTATACAGATACGCAGTATTTT.

J is TRBJ2-3 and V is TRBV10-2; unclear D gene. Germline loops: CDR1 WSHSY, CDR2 SAAADI. Trimming stripped 10 bases from V and 3 bases from J, with 17 bases between. The CDR3 is 14 residues long. CDR3: CATHPEASTDTQYF. The DNA of the CDR3 is TGCGCCACCCACCCCGAGGCCTCAACAGATACGCAGTATTTT.

The J gene is TRBJ2-3, the V gene TRBV18; 10 bases agree with TRBD1. Trimming took 3 bases from V and 1 from J; bases not matched to a gene: 4. Germline V gene sequence: CDR1 KGHSH, CDR2 LQKENI. The length of the CDR3 is 16 residues. For the CDR3, the DNA is TGTGCCAGCTCACCCTTTGGGACAGGGGGCACAGATACGCAGTATTTT. Its protein is CASSPFGTGGTDTQYF.

This clone was seen a handful of times. V is TRBV5-1 and J is TRBJ1-1; tentatively, D is TRBD1 (6 bases). This CDR3 is 14 amino acids long. Looked up from germline, CDR1 is SGHRS and CDR2 is YFSETQ. Trimming removed 2 bases from V and 5 bases from J, with 13 bases in between. This CDR3 reads CASSLKHRETEAFF. The CDR3 DNA follows: TGCGCCAGCAGCTTAAAACACAGGGAAACTGAAGCTTTCTTT.

This chain connects TRBV5-4 to TRBJ2-5; a possible D gene is TRBD1 (6 bases). The CDR3 has 13 residues. Germline CDR1 is SGHNT and CDR2 is YYREEE (reference sequence). Trimming pared 5 bases from V and 3 bases from J, leaving 11 bases between. CDR3 bases: TGTGCCAGCAGTAGACAGGCGGAAGAGACCCAGTACTTC. It translates to CASSRQAEETQYF. The entire variable domain, with the rest obtained from reference TRBV5-4 and TRBJ2-5, is as follows: ETGVTQSPTHLIKTRGQQVTLRCSSQSGHNTVSWYQQALGQGPQFIFQYYREEENGRGNFPPRFSGLQFPNYSSELNVNALELDDSALYLCASSRQAEETQYFGPGTRLLVL.

V is TRBV3-1 (or the pseudogene TRBV3-2) and J is TRBJ2-5, with D maybe TRBD1 (7 bases). The germline V and J ends were trimmed by 4 bases and 5 bases, with 20 bases remaining between them. The CDR3 loop spans 16 amino acids. From germline, CDR1 is LGHDT and CDR2 YNNKEL (reference sequence). CDR3 sequence (DNA): TGTGCCAGCAGCCTCCCCCAGGGGGGCGCCGGGGAGACCCAGTACTTC. Residues: CASSLPQGGAGETQYF.

The V and J genes are TRBV7-9 and TRBJ2-5, with 7 bases identical to TRBD1. Germline assignment: CDR1 SEHNR and CDR2 FQNEAQ (reference sequence). V dropped 4 bases and J dropped 4; count of bases not matched to a gene: 6. The CDR3 length is 14 residues. Written as DNA, the CDR3 is TGTGCCAGCAGCTCCCAGGGGGTCGCAGAGACCCAGTACTTC. Protein: CASSSQGVAETQYF. The whole variable domain, filled in from reference TRBV7-9 and TRBJ2-5, reads DTGVSQNPRHKITKRGQNVTFRCDPISEHNRLYWYRQTLGQGPEFLTYFQNEAQLEKSRLLSDRFSAERPKGSFSTLEIQRTEQGDSAMYLCASSSQGVAETQYFGPGTRLLVL.

The chain recombines TRBV6-5 with TRBJ1-2; D gene unclear. The V and J ends lost 2 bases and 7 bases respectively, with 11 bases between them. This CDR3 spans 13 amino acids. CDR1 is MNHEY, CDR2 SVGAGI, per germline. The DNA for the CDR3 is TGTGCCAGCAGTTACGTCGGCGGAGGTGGCTACACCTTC. This codes for CASSYVGGGGYTF.

V gene TRBV5-1 combines with J gene TRBJ1-1; D might be TRBD1 (6 bases). The germline gives CDR1 SGHRS, CDR2 YFSETQ. This CDR3 has 14 amino acids. The V end lost 5 bases, the J end lost 1 base, and 12 bases lay between the germline ends. CDR3 sequence (DNA): TGCGCCAGCAGTATACAGGGTCAGAACACTGAAGCTTTCTTT. Translated: CASSIQGQNTEAFF.

In its sample, this clone was seen once. This chain links TRBV3-1 (or the pseudogene TRBV3-2) with TRBJ1-5, with D possibly TRBD1 on 6 matching bases. The germline V gene has CDR1 LGHDT and CDR2 YNNKEL (reference sequence). The CDR3 length is 19 residues. The V and J ends lost 4 bases and 1 base respectively, with 23 bases between them. In DNA form, the CDR3 reads TGTGCCAGCAGCCTCCATTACCAAGGGGGTAACAAAAGCAATCAGCCCCAGCATTTT. Amino acid sequence: CASSLHYQGGNKSNQPQHF.

The chain couples TRBV30 to TRBJ2-3, with a possible D match to TRBD1 (6 bases). Germline values: CDR1 GTSNPN, CDR2 SVGIG (reference sequence). This CDR3 region has 14 residues. Trimming left V 0 bases short and J 2 bases short, with 9 bases between. CDR3 loop: CAWSVSGATDTQYF. As DNA, the CDR3 is TGTGCCTGGAGTGTTTCAGGGGCCACAGATACGCAGTATTTT. The complete variable domain, with remaining parts taken from reference TRBV30 and TRBJ2-3, reads SQTIHQWPATLVQPVGSPLSLECTVEGTSNPNLYWYRQAAGRGLQLLFYSVGIGQISSEVPQNLSASRPQDRQFILSSKKLLLSDSGFYLCAWSVSGATDTQYFGPGTRLTVL.

This chain joins TRBV7-3 and TRBJ2-7; D is uncertain. The germline V and J ends were trimmed by 3 bases and 3 bases, with 9 bases remaining between them. The CDR3 contains 13 residues. The germline gives CDR1 SGHTA, CDR2 FQGTGA. The CDR3 region has the DNA TGTGCCAGCAGCTTGGGCCGGAACTACGAGCAGTACTTC. It encodes CASSLGRNYEQYF.

V gene TRBV2 combines with J gene TRBJ1-2, with 8 nucleotides matching TRBD1. Trimming cost V 7 bases and J 8 bases; bases outside gene matches: 15. The germline V gene encodes CDR1 SNHLY and CDR2 FYNNEI. This CDR3 is built from 15 residues. The CDR3 sequence is CASIEGAGQGGGYTF. DNA for the CDR3: TGTGCCAGCATTGAGGGGGCCGGACAGGGTGGGGGCTACACCTTC.

The rearrangement uses TRBV7-9 and TRBJ2-7; the D gene is possibly TRBD1 (5 bases). Germline V gene data show CDR1 as SEHNR and CDR2 as FQNEAQ (reference sequence). The CDR3 spans 16 residues. V lost 0 bases, J lost 0 bases, and 12 bases lay in between. The CDR3 region has the DNA TGTGCCAGCAGCTTAGCTTCAGGGATAGGCTCCTACGAGCAGTACTTC. It codes for CASSLASGIGSYEQYF.

The V and J genes are TRBV5-1 and TRBJ2-1; 7 bases line up with TRBD1. Germline-derived CDR1 and CDR2 are SGHRS and YFSETQ. The length of the CDR3 is 15 residues. With V trimmed by 0 bases and J by 2 bases, 2 bases remained unmatched. CDR3 bases: TGCGCCAGCAGCTTGGCACAGGGGCCCTACAATGAGCAGTTCTTC. It codes for CASSLAQGPYNEQFF.

This clone showed up just once. V gene TRBV11-2 combines with J gene TRBJ2-3, with 9 bases fitting TRBD2. Germline lookup yields CDR1 SGHAT and CDR2 FQNNGV. Trimming at V came to 5 bases and at J to 6 bases, leaving 9 bases not matched to a gene. The CDR3 loop spans 15 amino acids. The CDR3, as DNA: TGTGCCAGCAGCCCGGGAGGCGGGGGGGCGGATACGCAGTATTTT. It specifies CASSPGGGGADTQYF.

The V call is TRBV5-5, the J call TRBJ2-7; 8 bases match TRBD1. Losses at the gene ends were 0 bases for V and 1 base for J; bases not matched to a gene: 12. Looked up from germline, CDR1 is SGHKS and CDR2 is YYEKEE (reference sequence). The CDR3 consists of 18 residues. The CDR3 here is CASSLDRDGQGASYEQYF. The CDR3 region has the DNA TGTGCCAGCAGCTTGGACCGGGATGGGCAGGGGGCATCCTACGAGCAGTACTTC.

This clone is judged medium-sized. The chain couples TRBV4-3 to TRBJ2-2, with D possibly matching TRBD1 (6 bases). The CDR3 runs to 16 residues. Germline V gene lookup returns CDR1 LGHNA and CDR2 YSLEER. The ends were cut back, 0 bases at V and 4 bases at J, with 12 bases in the middle. Here the CDR3 reads CASSQDRGVVTGELFF. DNA for the CDR3: TGCGCCAGCAGCCAAGACAGGGGAGTAGTCACCGGGGAGCTGTTTTTT.

V is TRBV18 and J is TRBJ1-2, with D possibly matching TRBD1 (5 bases). Germline V CDR1 and CDR2: KGHSH, LQKENI. The length of the CDR3 is 15 residues. Trimming left V 2 bases short and J 1 base short, with 11 bases between. In DNA, the CDR3 is TGTGCCAGCTCACCAGAGGCGACAGTTAACTATGGCTACACCTTC. Protein sequence: CASSPEATVNYGYTF.

The V call is TRBV3-1 (or the pseudogene TRBV3-2), the J call TRBJ1-2; 7 positions agree with TRBD1. Germline CDR1 LGHDT, CDR2 YNNKEL (reference sequence). This CDR3 region has 14 residues. V was pared by 2 bases and J by 4 bases, with 4 bases of the junction left unmatched. CDR3 loop: CASSQRDSFYGYTF. The CDR3 region has the DNA TGTGCCAGCAGCCAACGGGACAGCTTCTATGGCTACACCTTC.

The chain uses TRBV6-1 and TRBJ2-7; 10 nucleotides match TRBD1. Trimming at V came to 1 base and at J to 6 bases, leaving 3 bases not matched to a gene. The CDR3 has 14 amino acids. Germline V gene data show CDR1 as MNHNS and CDR2 as SASEGT. The CDR3 DNA reads TGTGCCAGCAGTGAAGGGGGACAGGGGACCGAGCAGTACGTC. Translating it yields CASSEGGQGTEQYV.